These 15 T cell receptor beta chains share one sample of origin, sequenced in a study of neurological immune-mediated disorders. TCRdb itself ran the 5' RACE reads through MiXCR, one entry per CDR3 protein. This table has about 46,000 distinct CDR3 sequences, less than 2% appearing once. Sequencing was performed on PBMCs. The receptor set was obtained from a middle-aged woman with multiple sclerosis.

This clonotype was seen repeatedly, ten times or more. This chain links TRBV5-1 with TRBJ2-2; weak D call: TRBD1 (5 bases). V lost 4 bases to trimming and J lost 2 bases, with 9 bases between them. Per the germline V gene, CDR1 is SGHRS and CDR2 is YFSETQ. The CDR3 extends over 14 amino acids. The CDR3 DNA is TGCGCCAGCAGCACCGGACATAACACCGGGGAGCTGTTTTTT. Protein sequence: CASSTGHNTGELFF.

This clonotype was recorded many times. This chain uses TRBV20-1 with TRBJ2-4; maybe TRBD1 (6 bases). This CDR3 is built from 15 residues. V was clipped by 4 bases and J by 0 bases, with 13 bases between them. Germline V CDR1 and CDR2: DFQATT, SNEGSKA (reference sequence). CDR3 bases: TGCAGTGCTATGGGACATAGCCTAGCCAAAAACATTCAGTACTTC. Translated: CSAMGHSLAKNIQYF.

Ten or more counts support this clonotype. The gene calls are TRBV4-1 and TRBJ1-5; D remains ambiguous. The CDR3 has 16 amino acids. Germline V gene sequence: CDR1 MGHRA, CDR2 YSYEKL. Trimming shortened V by 0 bases and J by 2 bases, and 11 bases separated the two germline ends. The CDR3 sequence is CASSQDRVGRNQPQHF. The CDR3 nucleotides are TGCGCCAGCAGCCAAGATCGGGTCGGGCGCAATCAGCCCCAGCATTTT.

Many counts were recorded for this clonotype. The J gene is TRBJ2-7, the V gene TRBV18; TRBD1 matches at 8 bases. V gave up 6 bases and J gave up 3 bases; unmatched junction bases: 7. The CDR3 runs to 14 residues. CDR1 KGHSH and CDR2 LQKENI come from the germline V gene. For the CDR3, the DNA is TGTGCCAGCTCGCCTCAGGGGGCCAACTACGAGCAGTACTTC. Protein sequence: CASSPQGANYEQYF.

This clonotype was picked up a small number of times. This chain connects TRBV14 to TRBJ1-2, with no clear D. CDR1 is SGHDN, CDR2 FVKESK, per germline. The CDR3 covers 13 residues. V lost 1 base and J 4 bases, leaving 7 bases between the germline ends. The CDR3 DNA reads as TGTGCCAGCAGCCAAGTTGGAAGCTATGGCTACACCTTC. Amino acid sequence: CASSQVGSYGYTF.

This clonotype was observed many times. The chain combines TRBV20-1 with TRBJ1-2; 8 nucleotides line up with TRBD1. The V segment lost 3 bases and the J segment 6 bases; nucleotides outside the gene matches: 6. Germline CDR1 and CDR2: DFQATT and SNEGSKA (reference sequence). CDR3 length equals 13 residues. CDR3: CSASGGQENGYTF. Written as DNA, the CDR3 is TGCAGTGCTAGCGGGGGACAGGAAAATGGCTACACCTTC.

This clonotype was found many times. The chain uses TRBV5-1 and TRBJ2-3, with TRBD2 matching 10 bases. The CDR3 spans 16 residues. The junction had 3 bases not matched to a gene; V was cut back by 0 bases and J by 2 bases. Germline loops: CDR1 SGHRS, CDR2 YFSETQ. In DNA, the CDR3 is TGCGCCAGCAGCTTGGGTAGCGGGGGGTCCACAGATACGCAGTATTTT. Residues: CASSLGSGGSTDTQYF.

This clonotype was counted ten times or more. This sequence joins TRBV27 and TRBJ1-3, with 8 bases fitting TRBD1. V shed 3 bases, J shed 3 bases, and the junction held 10 bases outside the gene matches. CDR1 and CDR2 from the germline V gene are MNHEY and SMNVEV (reference sequence). The length of the CDR3 is 17 residues. The CDR3 loop reads CASSLMRPGGGGNTIYF. Written as DNA, the CDR3 is TGTGCCAGCAGTTTGATGCGCCCAGGGGGCGGTGGAAACACCATATATTTT.

On this clonotype: One end of the junction is discordant with germline, which a read error may explain. The CDR3 DNA follows: TGTGTCAGCAGCCAAGGGTGGGGGGTTAATTCGTCTGGGGCCAACGTCCTGACTTTC. Residues: CVSSQGWGVNSSGANVLTF. This chain uses TRBV3-1 with TRBJ2-6, with a possible D match to TRBD2 (6 bases). The CDR3 spans 19 residues. Germline CDR1 reads LGHDT; CDR2 reads YNNKEL (reference sequence).

This clonotype was detected many times. The chain joins TRBV5-1 to TRBJ2-3; perhaps TRBD2 as D (5 bases). This CDR3 comprises 14 residues. Between the trimmed V and J ends, which lost 2 bases and 5 bases, there was a span of 12 bases. Germline loops: CDR1 SGHRS, CDR2 YFSETQ. The CDR3 nucleotides are TGCGCCAGCAGCTTTTTTGGAGGTGGAGATACGCAGTATTTT. Amino acids: CASSFFGGGDTQYF.

The sample holds many counts of this clonotype. The chain recombines TRBV19 with TRBJ2-7, with D possibly TRBD1 on 5 matching bases. Germline CDR1 is LNHDA and CDR2 is SQIVND (reference sequence). The V end was cut by 5 bases, the J end by 0 bases, with 14 bases between. This CDR3 spans 15 amino acids. CDR3 nucleotides: TGTGCCAGTAGTCGACCAGGACAAGGCTCCTACGAGCAGTACTTC. This encodes CASSRPGQGSYEQYF.

This clonotype was observed many times. The rearrangement joins TRBV7-9 to TRBJ1-5, with 9 bases fitting TRBD1. Per the germline V gene, CDR1 is SEHNR and CDR2 is FQNEAQ (reference sequence). The V gene end was trimmed by 6 bases and the J gene end by 4 bases; junction bases not matched to a gene: 7. CDR3 size: 15 residues. The CDR3 DNA reads TGTGCCAGCAGTTCAACAGGGGGCCAAAATCAGCCCCAGCATTTT. Translating gives CASSSTGGQNQPQHF.

This clonotype has a count of ten or more. The chain uses TRBV12-3 or TRBV12-4 and TRBJ2-3, with no clear D. The CDR3 consists of 15 residues. Trimming removed 2 bases from V and 0 bases from J, with 9 bases in between. The CDR3 nucleotides are TGTGCCAGCAGTTTAAACTCCCTAAGCACAGATACGCAGTATTTT. Protein product: CASSLNSLSTDTQYF.

This clonotype was observed at least ten times. This chain connects TRBV5-1 to TRBJ1-1, with a tentative D call TRBD1 (6 bases). The germline CDR1 and CDR2 sequences are SGHRS and YFSETQ. Trimming took 5 bases from V and 1 from J, leaving 12 bases between them. This CDR3 contains 14 residues. This CDR3 reads CASSRGGENTEAFF. The CDR3 region has the DNA TGCGCCAGCAGTAGGGGGGGCGAGAACACTGAAGCTTTCTTT.

This clonotype was recorded many times. V and J are TRBV5-1 and TRBJ1-6; 12 nucleotides agree with TRBD1. Germline CDR1 SGHRS, CDR2 YFSETQ. V gave up 4 bases and J gave up 11 bases; unmatched junction bases: 13. The CDR3 is 17 residues long. The CDR3: CASSRGTGGDFFAPLHF. The CDR3 DNA follows: TGCGCCAGCAGCAGAGGGACAGGGGGCGATTTTTTTGCACCCCTCCACTTT. Supplemented by reference TRBV5-1 and TRBJ1-6, the full variable domain reads KAGVTQTPRYLIKTRGQQVTLSCSPISGHRSVSWYQQTPGQGLQFLFEYFSETQRNKGNFPGRFSGRQFSNSRSEMNVSTLELGDSALYLCASSRGTGGDFFAPLHFGNGTRLTVT.